This TCR beta chain derives from a study of T cells in Graves' hyperthyroidism and ophthalmopathy. Trimming at V came to 10 bases and at J to 0 bases, leaving 7 bases not matched to a gene. Germline V gives CDR1 KGHDR, CDR2 SFDVKD. This CDR3 is built from 15 residues. Amplified TCR beta CDR3 regions came from RNA transcripts. First-round RT-PCR of the TCR CDR3 relied on the HTBI primer set. TCRdb itself ran the multiplex PCR reads through MiXCR, one entry per CDR3 protein. The data show a few hundred thousand distinct CDR3 sequences, with around 16% seen just once and 13% to 15% held by the top ten. Only a few counts were recorded for this clonotype.

The specimen was blood. This receptor was obtained from a woman under 30 with Graves' hyperthyroidism. The chain uses TRBV24-1 and TRBJ2-2; TRBD1 matches 7 bases. The chain's CDR3 is CATSTGQSNTGELFF. The DNA for the CDR3 is TGTGCCACAAGCACGGGACAGTCGAACACCGGGGAGCTGTTTTTT.